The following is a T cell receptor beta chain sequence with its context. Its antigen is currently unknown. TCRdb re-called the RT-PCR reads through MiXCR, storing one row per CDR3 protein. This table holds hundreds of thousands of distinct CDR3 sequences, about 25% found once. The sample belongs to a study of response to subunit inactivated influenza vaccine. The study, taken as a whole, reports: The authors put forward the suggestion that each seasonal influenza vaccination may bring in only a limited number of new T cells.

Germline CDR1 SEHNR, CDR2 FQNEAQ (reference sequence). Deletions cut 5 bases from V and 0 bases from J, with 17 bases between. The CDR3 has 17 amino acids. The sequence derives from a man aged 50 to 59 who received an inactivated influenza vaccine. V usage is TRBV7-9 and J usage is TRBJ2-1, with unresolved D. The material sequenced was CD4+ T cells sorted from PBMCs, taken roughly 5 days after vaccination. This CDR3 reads CASSRIALRSSYNEQFF. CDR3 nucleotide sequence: TGTGCCAGCAGCCGCATCGCCCTCCGCAGCTCCTACAATGAGCAGTTCTTC. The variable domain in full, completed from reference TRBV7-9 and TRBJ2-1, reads DTGVSQNPRHKITKRGQNVTFRCDPISEHNRLYWYRQTLGQGPEFLTYFQNEAQLEKSRLLSDRFSAERPKGSFSTLEIQRTEQGDSAMYLCASSRIALRSSYNEQFFGPGTRLTVL.